Following are 14 T cell receptor beta chains from one sample sequenced in a study of shared clonotypes between healthy human individuals. Produced via immunoSEQ multiplex PCR; TCRdb's table is partial and in-frame only. The profile shows 2 million to 3 million clones, 93% of them singletons. The sample taken for sequencing was naive CD4+ T cells from PBMCs. Indicated subset: CD45RA+ positively selected. The receptors here all came from a man in his late teens or twenties in good health. Some clones in this sample may be carry-over from other donors' samples.

The genes are TRBV5-4 and TRBJ2-5, with 8 bases that match TRBD1. CDR1 and CDR2 (germline): SGHNT, YYREEE (reference sequence). V lost 3 bases, J lost 2 bases, and 9 bases stayed unmatched. This CDR3 is 16 amino acids long. Here the CDR3 reads CASSSNRQGIQETQYF. For the CDR3, the DNA is TGTGCCAGCAGCTCCAACAGACAGGGGATACAAGAGACCCAGTACTTC. Together with reference TRBV5-4 and TRBJ2-5, the CDR3 gives the full variable domain: ETGVTQSPTHLIKTRGQQVTLRCSSQSGHNTVSWYQQALGQGPQFIFQYYREEENGRGNFPPRFSGLQFPNYSSELNVNALELDDSALYLCASSSNRQGIQETQYFGPGTRLLVL.

Remarks on this clone: This sample also contains other DNA sequences that code for the same CDR3. The chain is built from TRBV18 and TRBJ1-4; D unclear. This CDR3 comprises 14 residues. Per the germline V gene, CDR1 is KGHSH and CDR2 is LQKENI. The V gene lost 3 bases and the J gene lost 0 bases, with 5 bases spanning the gap. CDR3 region: CASSPATTNEKLFF. CDR3 sequence (DNA): TGTGCCAGCTCACCGGCTACAACTAATGAAAAACTGTTTTTT.

This clone was found once. This sequence joins TRBV30 and TRBJ2-2; TRBD1 is a possible D gene (5 bases). The V gene's germline CDR1 is GTSNPN and CDR2 SVGIG (reference sequence). The CDR3 has 13 amino acids. The V end was cut by 2 bases, the J end by 4 bases, with 8 bases between. The CDR3 nucleotides read TGTGCCTGGAGTAGGGGTACCACCGGGGAGCTGTTTTTT. The encoded protein is CAWSRGTTGELFF.

The chain couples TRBV6-9 to TRBJ2-7; possible D gene TRBD2, 6 bases. This CDR3 region has 13 residues. From germline, CDR1 is MNHGY and CDR2 SVAAGI. Deletions cut 6 bases from V and 6 bases from J, with 15 bases between. Here the CDR3 DNA reads TGTGCCAGCAGCCCGGGAGAAGAAGCCGAGCAGTACTTC. Amino acids: CASSPGEEAEQYF.

The rearrangement links TRBV7-6 to TRBJ2-1; no clear D. V was clipped by 6 bases and J by 0 bases, with 12 bases between them. The CDR3 contains 15 residues. Per the germline V gene, CDR1 is SGHVS and CDR2 is FNYEAQ. The CDR3 here is CASSQNPGSYNEQFF. CDR3 DNA sequence: TGTGCCAGCAGTCAAAATCCGGGCTCCTACAATGAGCAGTTCTTC. Full variable domain (remainder filled in from reference TRBV7-6 and TRBJ2-1): GAGVSQSPRYKVTKRGQDVALRCDPISGHVSLYWYRQALGQGPEFLTYFNYEAQQDKSGLPNDRFSAERPEGSISTLTIQRTEQRDSAMYRCASSQNPGSYNEQFFGPGTRLTVL.

The J gene is TRBJ1-5, the V gene TRBV28, with 7 bases lining up with TRBD1. Germline trimming cut 7 bases from V and 4 bases from J; bases unmatched to any gene: 10. The CDR3 has 15 residues. Germline CDR1 MDHEN, CDR2 SYDVKM. The CDR3 here is CASTTHRGWNQPQHF. The CDR3 region has the DNA TGTGCCAGCACCACACACAGGGGCTGGAATCAGCCCCAGCATTTT.

The chain couples TRBV30 to TRBJ1-2, with D possibly TRBD1 on 6 matching bases. The CDR3 spans 15 residues. CDR1 is GTSNPN and CDR2 is SVGIG in the germline V gene (reference sequence). Trimming cost V 0 bases and J 3 bases, with 14 bases left between them. This chain's CDR3 is CAWSVPRRGHYGYTF. In DNA form, the CDR3 reads TGTGCCTGGAGTGTACCCCGCAGGGGACACTATGGCTACACCTTC.

The V gene is TRBV30, the J gene TRBJ2-5, with unresolved D. CDR1 GTSNPN and CDR2 SVGIG come from the germline V gene (reference sequence). Trimming took 2 bases from V and 2 from J, leaving 9 bases between them. This CDR3 is built from 13 residues. The CDR3 DNA follows: TGTGCCTGGAGTAGGGTGGGGCAAGAGACCCAGTACTTC. Amino acids: CAWSRVGQETQYF.

CDR3 bases: TGTGCCTGGAGCACGGGGCTTCCCTCCTACAATGAGCAGTTCTTC. It codes for CAWSTGLPSYNEQFF. J is TRBJ2-1 and V is TRBV30; the D call may be TRBD1 or TRBD2 (5 bases each). Germline V CDR1 and CDR2: GTSNPN, SVGIG (reference sequence). This CDR3 is built from 15 residues. V was cut by 3 bases and J by 0 bases, with 12 bases left in between.

The genes are TRBV29-1 and TRBJ2-2; D gene uncertain. V lost 4 bases to trimming and J lost 6 bases, with 12 bases between them. This CDR3 has 13 residues. Per the germline V gene, CDR1 is SQVTM and CDR2 is ANQGSEA. CDR3 bases: TGCAGCGTTGGGTACTCGGGCGCCGGGGAGCTGTTTTTT. Its protein product is CSVGYSGAGELFF.

CDR3 in amino acids: CAISDRTDRRNTIYF. The CDR3 DNA reads TGTGCCATCAGTGATAGAACGGACAGGAGAAACACCATATATTTT. The chain uses TRBV10-3 and TRBJ1-3, with 7 bases aligning to TRBD1. The germline V gene has CDR1 ENHRY and CDR2 SYGVKD. This CDR3 is 15 amino acids long. Unmatched junction bases numbered 7, after V lost 3 bases and J lost 5 bases.

The V gene is TRBV29-1, the J gene TRBJ2-5; D is possibly TRBD2 (6 bases). The CDR3 contains 15 residues. Germline-derived CDR1 and CDR2 are SQVTM and ANQGSEA. V was trimmed by 7 bases and J by 4 bases, leaving 22 bases between them. The DNA of the CDR3 is TGCAGCGCCGCCGGAGGGCAGGGATCGCGAGAGACCCAGTACTTC. Amino acid sequence: CSAAGGQGSRETQYF.

The V call is TRBV5-4, the J call TRBJ2-2, with a tentative D call TRBD2 (7 bases). V was shortened by 4 bases and J by 5 bases, with 18 bases between the two germline ends. CDR1 and CDR2 (germline): SGHNT, YYREEE (reference sequence). This CDR3 is 16 amino acids long. This CDR3 reads CASSGRGGGETGELFF. The CDR3 DNA reads as TGTGCCAGCAGCGGGAGGGGCGGGGGCGAGACCGGGGAGCTGTTTTTT.

The chain joins TRBV5-1 to TRBJ2-5; D is perhaps TRBD2 (7 bases). The CDR3 contains 17 residues. V lost 0 bases and J 4 bases, leaving 19 bases between the germline ends. Germline V gives CDR1 SGHRS, CDR2 YFSETQ. The CDR3 reads CASSLGRGGNPRETQYF. The CDR3 region has the DNA TGCGCCAGCAGCTTGGGTAGGGGGGGAAACCCCCGAGAGACCCAGTACTTC.